A selection of T cell receptor beta chains follows, all from one sample in a study of shared clonotypes between healthy human individuals. Measured with immunoSEQ multiplex PCR; TCRdb has only the in-frame clones, and not every one. The table includes 180,000 or so clones, approximately 92% detected once. Sequenced material: naive CD4+ T cells sorted from blood. Source of these receptors: a woman under 40 in good health. Each CDR3 is given with its conserved first and last residue. The D gene is left open where the match is weak. Only part of the rows carry a size: once, few, many, or a class if the clone is expanded.

length,J,D,size,V,CDR3,DNA
12,TRBJ2-7,.,.,TRBV28,CASSQGWYEQYF,TGTGCCAGCAGCCAGGGGTGGTACGAGCAGTACTTC
13,TRBJ1-1,.,.,TRBV18,CASSPVGNTEAFF,TGTGCCAGCTCACCGGTAGGGAACACTGAAGCTTTCTTT
16,TRBJ2-6,.,.,TRBV5-1,CASSLGHHSGANVLTF,TGCGCCAGCAGCCTGGGACACCACTCTGGGGCCAACGTCCTGACTTTC
13,TRBJ2-7,.,.,TRBV30,CAWRPEGGYEQYF,TGTGCCTGGAGGCCGGAGGGTGGGTACGAGCAGTACTTC
12,TRBJ2-2,.,.,TRBV29-1,CSGMTNTGELFF,TGCAGCGGTATGACTAACACCGGGGAGCTGTTTTTT
17,TRBJ2-7,TRBD2,once,TRBV7-2,CASSANRLGLAGGEQYF,TGTGCCAGCAGCGCCAACCGGCTGGGACTAGCGGGTGGTGAGCAGTACTTC
14,TRBJ2-7,.,.,TRBV11-2,CASRGLMGSYEQYF,TGTGCCAGCAGGGGGCTTATGGGCTCCTACGAGCAGTACTTC
14,TRBJ1-1,.,.,TRBV7-2,CASSLESIGGWAFF,TGTGCCAGCAGCTTAGAATCAATAGGGGGTTGGGCTTTCTTT
16,TRBJ2-7,TRBD1,.,TRBV11-2,CASSLGSAGGVFEQYF,TGTGCCAGCAGCTTAGGCAGCGCAGGGGGAGTCTTCGAGCAGTACTTC
15,TRBJ1-5,.,.,TRBV6-1,CASSETTGSNQPQHF,TGTGCCAGCAGTGAAACAACAGGGAGCAATCAGCCCCAGCATTTT
17,TRBJ2-5,TRBD1,.,TRBV15,CATSSASGTGKAKTQYF,TGTGCCACCAGCAGCGCTTCCGGGACAGGGAAGGCGAAGACCCAGTACTTC
15,TRBJ2-7,.,.,TRBV11-2,CASSLSEGHFYEQYF,TGTGCCAGCAGCTTATCGGAGGGCCATTTCTACGAGCAGTACTTC
12,TRBJ1-1,.,.,TRBV11-2,CASSLPGTEAFF,TGTGCCAGCAGCTTACCGGGGACTGAAGCTTTCTTT
14,TRBJ2-2,TRBD1,.,TRBV29-1,CSVRGTGGTGELFF,TGCAGCGTTCGGGGGACAGGGGGAACCGGGGAGCTGTTTTTT
11,TRBJ2-7,.,once,TRBV15,CATFQGYEQYF,TGTGCCACCTTCCAGGGGTACGAGCAGTACTTC
11,TRBJ1-1,.,.,TRBV11-2,CATTGGTEAFF,TGTGCCACAACGGGAGGGACTGAAGCTTTCTTT
13,TRBJ1-1,TRBD1,.,TRBV27,CASSFQGGIEAFF,TGTGCCAGCAGTTTTCAGGGGGGGATTGAAGCTTTCTTT
19,TRBJ2-7,.,.,TRBV11-2,CASSLDTIGAEGERDEQYF,TGTGCCAGCAGCTTAGATACGATTGGGGCCGAGGGTGAACGCGACGAGCAGTACTTC